Following are 27 T cell receptor beta chains from one sample sequenced in a study of monozygotic twins with inflammatory bowel disease. TCRdb re-called the 5' RACE reads, yielding one record per CDR3 amino acid sequence without DNA. Its clone listing holds approximately 420,000 distinct CDR3 sequences. The material sequenced was blood. The receptors were sampled from a human donor with ulcerative colitis or Crohn's disease, or a healthy co-twin of an affected twin (not recorded which).

The chain's CDR3 is CSARGGRADTEAFF. J is TRBJ1-1 and V is TRBV20-1; TCRdb lists TRBD1, though no DNA is available to test this call. This CDR3 region has 14 residues. Germline CDR1 reads DFQATT; CDR2 reads SNEGSKA (reference sequence).

This rearrangement joins TRBV3-1 to TRBJ2-2; TCRdb's assignment of TRBD2 cannot be checked, as there is no DNA. Germline lookup yields CDR1 LGHDT and CDR2 YNNKEL (reference sequence). The CDR3 spans 19 residues. The CDR3 loop reads CASSHQEWSGGANTGELFF. Using reference TRBV3-1 and TRBJ2-2 for the parts outside the CDR3, the full variable domain is DTAVSQTPKYLVTQMGNDKSIKCEQNLGHDTMYWYKQDSKKFLKIMFSYNNKELIINETVPNRFSPKSPDKAHLNLHINSLELGDSAVYFCASSHQEWSGGANTGELFFGEGSRLTVL.

The gene calls are TRBV5-6 and TRBJ1-2; TCRdb lists TRBD1, though no DNA is available to test this call. The CDR3 has 16 residues. The germline gives CDR1 SGHDT, CDR2 YYEEEE. CDR3 loop: CASSLDLPQGSYGYTF.

V gene TRBV7-2 combines with J gene TRBJ2-7; without DNA, the TCRdb call of TRBD2 cannot be checked. CDR1 SGHTA and CDR2 FQGNSA come from the germline V gene. The CDR3 is made up of 14 amino acids. CDR3 loop: CASRGGTSGYEQYF.

This chain connects TRBV20-1 to TRBJ1-3. Germline CDR1 reads DFQATT; CDR2 reads SNEGSKA (reference sequence). This CDR3 contains 13 residues. CDR3 sequence reads: CSARTNSGNTIYF.

This chain links TRBV10-3 with TRBJ2-3; TCRdb's assignment of TRBD1 cannot be checked, as there is no DNA. CDR1 ENHRY and CDR2 SYGVKD come from the germline V gene. This CDR3 contains 15 residues. The CDR3 loop reads CAITSQGENTDTQYF.

The CDR3 here is CASSPTGWGTSQHF. This chain uses TRBV7-6 with TRBJ1-5; absent DNA, TCRdb's TRBD1 call cannot be checked. Germline V gene lookup returns CDR1 SGHVS and CDR2 FNYEAQ. CDR3 length: 14 residues.

The rearrangement links TRBV5-1 to TRBJ1-1; no DNA is available, so the TRBD1 call from TCRdb remains unchecked. Germline V gene sequence: CDR1 SGHRS, CDR2 YFSETQ. The CDR3 has 15 amino acids. Here the CDR3 reads CASSLVGGTNTEAFF.

The V and J genes are TRBV7-2 and TRBJ1-5. The CDR3 is 13 residues long. The germline CDR1 and CDR2 sequences are SGHTA and FQGNSA. Here the CDR3 reads CASSLGDTLPQHF. Filled out from reference TRBV7-2 and TRBJ1-5, the complete variable domain reads GAGVSQSPSNKVTEKGKDVELRCDPISGHTALYWYRQSLGQGLEFLIYFQGNSAPDKSGLPSDRFSAERTGGSVSTLTIQRTQQEDSAVYLCASSLGDTLPQHFGDGTRLSIL.

This chain links TRBV7-2 with TRBJ2-3; the TRBD1 assignment by TCRdb is unverifiable without DNA. CDR1 and CDR2 from the germline V gene are SGHTA and FQGNSA. The CDR3 is 15 amino acids. CDR3 residues: CASSTQGRVTDTQYF. Complete variable domain (other parts from reference TRBV7-2 and TRBJ2-3): GAGVSQSPSNKVTEKGKDVELRCDPISGHTALYWYRQSLGQGLEFLIYFQGNSAPDKSGLPSDRFSAERTGGSVSTLTIQRTQQEDSAVYLCASSTQGRVTDTQYFGPGTRLTVL.

The chain uses TRBV7-2 and TRBJ2-7; with no DNA, the TCRdb D assignment of TRBD1 cannot be verified. In germline, CDR1 is SGHTA, CDR2 FQGNSA. The CDR3 spans 14 residues. The CDR3 protein is CASSFPGQQREQYF.

V is TRBV2 and J is TRBJ2-3. Per the germline V gene, CDR1 is SNHLY and CDR2 is FYNNEI. The CDR3 runs to 12 residues. This CDR3 is CASSKGEDTQYF.

The chain is built from TRBV7-9 and TRBJ2-2. Germline V gives CDR1 SEHNR, CDR2 FQNEAQ (reference sequence). The CDR3 contains 15 residues. This CDR3 reads CASSLSGVNTGELFF.

V is TRBV3-1 and J is TRBJ1-2. Germline V lookup: CDR1 LGHDT, CDR2 YNNKEL (reference sequence). This CDR3 has 12 residues. The CDR3 here is CASSRNGGGYTF.

This rearrangement joins TRBV29-1 to TRBJ1-1. Germline CDR1 is SQVTM and CDR2 is ANQGSEA. The CDR3 runs to 13 residues. CDR3 protein: CSVDLGRPTEAFF.

V and J are TRBV20-1 and TRBJ2-5. Germline lookup yields CDR1 DFQATT and CDR2 SNEGSKA (reference sequence). This CDR3 has 11 amino acids. CDR3 sequence reads: CSARGGGTQYF.

The V and J genes are TRBV29-1 and TRBJ2-1; TCRdb indicates TRBD1, and absent DNA this call remains unverified. The germline gives CDR1 SQVTM, CDR2 ANQGSEA. The CDR3 sequence is 14 residues long. CDR3 protein: CSVPRWGGYNEQFF.

The chain uses TRBV5-6 and TRBJ1-1. This CDR3 is 14 amino acids long. The germline V gene has CDR1 SGHDT and CDR2 YYEEEE. The CDR3 loop is CASSFKGMNTEAFF.

The CDR3 reads CSARDQQTQYF. This chain uses TRBV20-1 with TRBJ2-5. This CDR3 is 11 amino acids long. Germline V gives CDR1 DFQATT, CDR2 SNEGSKA (reference sequence).

The chain is built from TRBV7-2 and TRBJ2-5; lacking DNA, the TRBD2 call made by TCRdb goes unchecked. The length of the CDR3 is 15 residues. CDR1 is SGHTA, CDR2 FQGNSA, per germline. The CDR3 sequence: CASSVPQAGVETQYF.

The CDR3 spells CSVRRTGTNTDTQYF. The chain couples TRBV29-1 to TRBJ2-3; TCRdb selects TRBD1, and the lack of DNA leaves this call unchecked. Germline CDR1 SQVTM, CDR2 ANQGSEA. The CDR3 loop spans 15 amino acids.

V usage is TRBV7-3 and J usage is TRBJ2-1; the TCRdb call, TRBD2, lacks DNA for checking. Germline V gene lookup returns CDR1 SGHTA and CDR2 FQGTGA. The CDR3 has 14 residues. The CDR3 sequence: CASSRESSYNEQFF.

This rearrangement joins TRBV6-5 to TRBJ2-2; lacking DNA, the TRBD1 call made by TCRdb goes unchecked. Germline lookup yields CDR1 MNHEY and CDR2 SVGAGI. This CDR3 comprises 16 residues. CDR3 sequence: CASSSGVLGATGELFF.

The V gene is TRBV7-8, the J gene TRBJ2-7; the D call from TCRdb, TRBD1, cannot be confirmed without DNA. Germline CDR1 SGHVS, CDR2 FQNEAQ. The CDR3 consists of 15 residues. CDR3 loop: CASSSQGVRTYEQYF. Supplemented by reference TRBV7-8 and TRBJ2-7, the full variable domain reads GAGVSQSPRYKVAKRGQDVALRCDPISGHVSLFWYQQALGQGPEFLTYFQNEAQLDKSGLPSDRFFAERPEGSVSTLKIQRTQQEDSAVYLCASSSQGVRTYEQYFGPGTRLTVT.

The gene calls are TRBV6-1 and TRBJ2-5; TCRdb's D call, TRBD1, is unchecked because there is no DNA. Germline CDR1 reads MNHNS; CDR2 reads SASEGT. The CDR3 runs to 15 residues. This chain's CDR3 is CASSEPGTGQETQYF.

This sequence joins TRBV20-1 and TRBJ2-3; the D call from TCRdb, TRBD1, cannot be confirmed without DNA. This CDR3 has 15 amino acids. Germline CDR1 is DFQATT and CDR2 is SNEGSKA (reference sequence). The CDR3 here is CSAPRLASRADTQYF.

The genes are TRBV5-7 and TRBJ1-1; TCRdb's D call, TRBD1, is unchecked because there is no DNA. TRBV5-7 is given ORF status, its function remaining uncertain. This CDR3 comprises 12 residues. CDR3: CAGHTRAREAFF.